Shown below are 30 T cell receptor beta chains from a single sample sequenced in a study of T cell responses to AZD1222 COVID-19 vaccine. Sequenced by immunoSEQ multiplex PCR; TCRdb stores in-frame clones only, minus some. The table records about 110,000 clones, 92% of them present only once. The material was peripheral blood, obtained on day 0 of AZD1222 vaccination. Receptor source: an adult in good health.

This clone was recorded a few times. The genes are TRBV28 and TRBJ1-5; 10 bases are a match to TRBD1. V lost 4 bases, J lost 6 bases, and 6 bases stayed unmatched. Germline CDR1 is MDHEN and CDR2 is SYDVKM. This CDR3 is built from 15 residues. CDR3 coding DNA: TGTGCCAGCAGTTCAGGGACAGGGGTCGGTCAGCCCCAGCATTTT. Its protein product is CASSSGTGVGQPQHF.

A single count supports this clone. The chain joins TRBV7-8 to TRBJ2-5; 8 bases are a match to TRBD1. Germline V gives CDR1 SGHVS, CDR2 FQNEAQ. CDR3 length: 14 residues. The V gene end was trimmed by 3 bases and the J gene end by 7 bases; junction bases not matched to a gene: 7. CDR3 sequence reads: CASSLGQVAGTQYF. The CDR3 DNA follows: TGTGCCAGCAGCTTGGGACAGGTGGCGGGGACCCAGTACTTC.

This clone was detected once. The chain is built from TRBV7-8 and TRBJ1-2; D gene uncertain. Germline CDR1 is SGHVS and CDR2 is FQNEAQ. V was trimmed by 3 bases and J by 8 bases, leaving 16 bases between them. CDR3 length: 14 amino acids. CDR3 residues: CASSFAGYTFGYTF. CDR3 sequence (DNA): TGTGCCAGCAGCTTTGCAGGTTATACGTTCGGCTACACCTTC.

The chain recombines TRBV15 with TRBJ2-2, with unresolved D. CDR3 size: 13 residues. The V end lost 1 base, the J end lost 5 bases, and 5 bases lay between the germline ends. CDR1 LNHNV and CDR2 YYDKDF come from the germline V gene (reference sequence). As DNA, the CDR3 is TGTGCCACCAGCAGAGGCCTAACCGGGGAGCTGTTTTTT. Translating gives CATSRGLTGELFF.

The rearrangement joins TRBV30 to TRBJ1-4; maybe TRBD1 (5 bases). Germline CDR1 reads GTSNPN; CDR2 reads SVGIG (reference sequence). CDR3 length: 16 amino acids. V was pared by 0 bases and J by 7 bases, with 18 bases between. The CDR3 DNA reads TGTGCCTGGAGTGTAGGGTCGGGACCTGCGGGTGAAAAACTGTTTTTT. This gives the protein CAWSVGSGPAGEKLFF.

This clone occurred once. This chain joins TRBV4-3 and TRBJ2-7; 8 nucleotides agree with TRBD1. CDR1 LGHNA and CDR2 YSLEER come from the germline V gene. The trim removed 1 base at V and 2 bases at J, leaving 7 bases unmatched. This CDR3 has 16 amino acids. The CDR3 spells CASSQGATGVAYEQYF. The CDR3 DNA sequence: TGCGCCAGCAGCCAAGGGGCGACAGGGGTGGCCTACGAGCAGTACTTC.

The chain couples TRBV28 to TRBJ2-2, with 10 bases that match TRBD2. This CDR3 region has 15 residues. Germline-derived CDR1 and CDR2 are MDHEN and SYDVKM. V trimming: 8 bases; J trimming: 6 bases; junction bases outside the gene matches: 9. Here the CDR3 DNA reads TGTGCCAGCTCACCGGGACTAGCGAAGCCCGGGGAGCTGTTTTTT. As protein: CASSPGLAKPGELFF.

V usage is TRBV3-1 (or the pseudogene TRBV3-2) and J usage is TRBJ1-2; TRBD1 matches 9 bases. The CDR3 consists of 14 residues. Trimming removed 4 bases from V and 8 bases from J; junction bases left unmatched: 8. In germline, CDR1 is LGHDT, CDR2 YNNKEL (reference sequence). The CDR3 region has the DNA TGTGCCAGCAGCCGACAAGGGGACAGGGACGGCTACACCTTC. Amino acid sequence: CASSRQGDRDGYTF.

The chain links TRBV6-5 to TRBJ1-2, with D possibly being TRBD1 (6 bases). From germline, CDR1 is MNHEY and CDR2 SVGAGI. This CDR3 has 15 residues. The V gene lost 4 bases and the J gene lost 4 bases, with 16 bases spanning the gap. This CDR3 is CASSSYSAGAYGYTF. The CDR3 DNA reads TGTGCCAGCAGTTCCTACTCGGCAGGGGCCTATGGCTACACCTTC.

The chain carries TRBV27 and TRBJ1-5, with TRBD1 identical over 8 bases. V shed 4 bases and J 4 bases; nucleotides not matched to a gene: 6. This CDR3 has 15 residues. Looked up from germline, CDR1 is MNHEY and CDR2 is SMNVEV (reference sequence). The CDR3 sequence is CASSSVDRGNQPQHF. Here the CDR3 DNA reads TGTGCCAGCAGTTCCGTTGACAGGGGTAATCAGCCCCAGCATTTT.

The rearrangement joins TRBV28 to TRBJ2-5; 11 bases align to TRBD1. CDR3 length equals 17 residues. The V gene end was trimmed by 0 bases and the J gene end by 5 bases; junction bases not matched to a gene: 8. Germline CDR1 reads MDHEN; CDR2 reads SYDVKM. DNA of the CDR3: TGTGCCAGCAGTTTATGGGACCGGACAGGGGGCGCGGAGACCCAGTACTTC. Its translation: CASSLWDRTGGAETQYF.

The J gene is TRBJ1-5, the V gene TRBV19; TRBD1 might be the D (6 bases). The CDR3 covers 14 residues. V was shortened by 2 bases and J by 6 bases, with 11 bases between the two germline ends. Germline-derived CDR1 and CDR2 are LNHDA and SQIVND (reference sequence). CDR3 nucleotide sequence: TGTGCCAGTAGTATATTGGGGGGCCCTCAGCCCCAGCATTTT. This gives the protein CASSILGGPQPQHF. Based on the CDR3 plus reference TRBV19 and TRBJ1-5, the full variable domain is DGGITQSPKYLFRKEGQNVTLSCEQNLNHDAMYWYRQDPGQGLRLIYYSQIVNDFQKGDIAEGYSVSREKKESFPLTVTSAQKNPTAFYLCASSILGGPQPQHFGDGTRLSIL.

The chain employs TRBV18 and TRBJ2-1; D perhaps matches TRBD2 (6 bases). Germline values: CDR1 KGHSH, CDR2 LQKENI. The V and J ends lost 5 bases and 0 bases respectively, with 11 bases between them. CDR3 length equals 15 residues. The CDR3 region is CASSSSVSSYNEQFF. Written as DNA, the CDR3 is TGTGCCAGCTCATCTAGCGTAAGCTCCTACAATGAGCAGTTCTTC.

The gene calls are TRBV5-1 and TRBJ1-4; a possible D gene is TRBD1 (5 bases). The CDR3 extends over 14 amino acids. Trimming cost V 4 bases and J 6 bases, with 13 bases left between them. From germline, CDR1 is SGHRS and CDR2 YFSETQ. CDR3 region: CASSPGHRDEKLFF. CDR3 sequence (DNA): TGCGCCAGCAGCCCGGGGCATAGGGATGAAAAACTGTTTTTT.

Written as DNA, the CDR3 is TGTGCCAGCAGTTTTAGGAGGGGGCGTGAGACCCAGTACTTC. Protein: CASSFRRGRETQYF. The chain combines TRBV28 with TRBJ2-5; possibly TRBD1 for D (7 bases). V lost 3 bases and J 5 bases, leaving 13 bases between the germline ends. Germline CDR1 is MDHEN and CDR2 is SYDVKM. The CDR3 extends over 14 amino acids.

Written as DNA, the CDR3 is TGTGCCAGCAGCTTTGGAGCGGATACGCAGTATTTT. Residues: CASSFGADTQYF. The rearrangement links TRBV11-2 to TRBJ2-3, with unresolved D. The germline V and J ends were trimmed by 3 bases and 6 bases, with 7 bases remaining between them. The CDR3 is 12 residues long. The germline V gene encodes CDR1 SGHAT and CDR2 FQNNGV.

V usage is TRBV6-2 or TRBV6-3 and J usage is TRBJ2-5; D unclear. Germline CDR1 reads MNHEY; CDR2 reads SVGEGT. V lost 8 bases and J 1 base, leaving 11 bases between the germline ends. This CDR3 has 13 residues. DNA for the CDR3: TGTGCCAGCCGTTTTTTGACCCAAGAGACCCAGTACTTC. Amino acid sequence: CASRFLTQETQYF.

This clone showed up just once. This CDR3 is CASSFSDTQYF. The CDR3 bases are TGTGCCAGCAGTTTTTCAGATACGCAGTATTTT. The J gene is TRBJ2-3, the V gene TRBV27; D unclear. CDR3 length: 11 residues. Germline lookup yields CDR1 MNHEY and CDR2 SMNVEV (reference sequence). Between the trimmed V and J ends, which lost 3 bases and 4 bases, there was a span of 2 bases.

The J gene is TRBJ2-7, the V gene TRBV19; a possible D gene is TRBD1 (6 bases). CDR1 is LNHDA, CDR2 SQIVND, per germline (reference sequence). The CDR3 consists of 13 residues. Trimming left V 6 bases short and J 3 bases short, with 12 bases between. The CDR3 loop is CASRKDRNYEQYF. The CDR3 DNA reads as TGTGCCAGTAGAAAGGACAGAAACTACGAGCAGTACTTC. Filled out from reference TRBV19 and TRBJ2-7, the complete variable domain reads DGGITQSPKYLFRKEGQNVTLSCEQNLNHDAMYWYRQDPGQGLRLIYYSQIVNDFQKGDIAEGYSVSREKKESFPLTVTSAQKNPTAFYLCASRKDRNYEQYFGPGTRLTVT.

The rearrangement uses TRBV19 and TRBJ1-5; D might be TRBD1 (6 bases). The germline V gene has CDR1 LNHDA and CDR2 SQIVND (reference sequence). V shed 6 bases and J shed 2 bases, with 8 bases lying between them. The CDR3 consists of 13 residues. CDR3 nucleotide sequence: TGTGCCAGTAGCCAGGGGCGCAATCAGCCCCAGCATTTT. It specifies CASSQGRNQPQHF.

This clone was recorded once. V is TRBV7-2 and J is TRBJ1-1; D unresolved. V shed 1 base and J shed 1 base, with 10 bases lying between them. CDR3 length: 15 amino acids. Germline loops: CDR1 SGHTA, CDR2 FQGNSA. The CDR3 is CASSLGSQRNTEAFF. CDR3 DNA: TGTGCCAGCAGCTTAGGATCTCAGAGGAACACTGAAGCTTTCTTT.

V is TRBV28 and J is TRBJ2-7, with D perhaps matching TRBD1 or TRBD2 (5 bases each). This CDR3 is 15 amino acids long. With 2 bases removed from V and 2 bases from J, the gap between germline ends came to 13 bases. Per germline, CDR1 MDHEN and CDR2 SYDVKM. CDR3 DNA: TGTGCCAGCAGTTTAAAGGGACGGAGAACCTACGAGCAGTACTTC. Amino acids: CASSLKGRRTYEQYF.

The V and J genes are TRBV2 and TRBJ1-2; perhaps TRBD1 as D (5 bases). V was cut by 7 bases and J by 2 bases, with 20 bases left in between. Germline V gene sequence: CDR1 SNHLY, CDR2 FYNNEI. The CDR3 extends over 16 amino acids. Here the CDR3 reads CASTPAGTGLNYGYTF. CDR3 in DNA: TGTGCCAGCACCCCCGCCGGGACCGGGCTGAACTATGGCTACACCTTC.

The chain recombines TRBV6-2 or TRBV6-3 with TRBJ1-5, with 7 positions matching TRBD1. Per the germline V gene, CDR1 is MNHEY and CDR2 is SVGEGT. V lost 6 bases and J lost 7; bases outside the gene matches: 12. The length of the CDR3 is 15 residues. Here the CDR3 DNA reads TGTGCCAGCAGCAGCAGAACAGGGGTTGGCCAGCCCCAGCATTTT. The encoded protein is CASSSRTGVGQPQHF.

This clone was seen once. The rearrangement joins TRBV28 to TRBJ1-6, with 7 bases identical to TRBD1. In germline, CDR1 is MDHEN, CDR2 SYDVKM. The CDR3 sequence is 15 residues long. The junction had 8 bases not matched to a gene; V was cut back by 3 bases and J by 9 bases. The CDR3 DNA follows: TGTGCCAGCAGTTTGCCCGGACAGGTCGGTTCACCCCTCCACTTT. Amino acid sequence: CASSLPGQVGSPLHF.

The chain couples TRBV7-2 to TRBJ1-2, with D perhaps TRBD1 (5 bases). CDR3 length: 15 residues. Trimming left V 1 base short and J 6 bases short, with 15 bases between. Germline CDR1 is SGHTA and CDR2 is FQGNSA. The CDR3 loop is CASSLDPGTENGYTF. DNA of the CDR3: TGTGCCAGCAGCTTAGATCCCGGGACGGAAAATGGCTACACCTTC.

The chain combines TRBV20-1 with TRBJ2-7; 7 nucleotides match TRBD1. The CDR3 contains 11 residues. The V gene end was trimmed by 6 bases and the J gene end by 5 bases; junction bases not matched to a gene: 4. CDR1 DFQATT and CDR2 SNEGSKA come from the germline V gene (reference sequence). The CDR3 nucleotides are TGCAGTGCCGAAGGGGGCGACGAGCAGTACTTC. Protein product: CSAEGGDEQYF.

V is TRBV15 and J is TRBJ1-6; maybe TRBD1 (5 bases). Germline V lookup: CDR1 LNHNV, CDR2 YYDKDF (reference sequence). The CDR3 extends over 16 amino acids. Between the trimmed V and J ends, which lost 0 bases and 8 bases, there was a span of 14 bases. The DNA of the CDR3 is TGTGCCACCAGCAGAGATACCGGGACGGTACATTCACCCCTCCACTTT. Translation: CATSRDTGTVHSPLHF.

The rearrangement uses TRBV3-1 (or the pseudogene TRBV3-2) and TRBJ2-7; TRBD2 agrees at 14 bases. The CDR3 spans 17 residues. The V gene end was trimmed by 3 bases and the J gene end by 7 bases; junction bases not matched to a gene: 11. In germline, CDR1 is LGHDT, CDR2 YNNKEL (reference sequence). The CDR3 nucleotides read TGTGCCAGCAGCCAGGACGGACTAGCGGGAGGCCGGTGGGAGCAGTACTTC. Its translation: CASSQDGLAGGRWEQYF.

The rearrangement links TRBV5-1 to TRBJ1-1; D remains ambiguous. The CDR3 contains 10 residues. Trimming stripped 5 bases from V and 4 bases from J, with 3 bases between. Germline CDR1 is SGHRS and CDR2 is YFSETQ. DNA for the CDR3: TGCGCCAGCAGTCCCACTGAAGCTTTCTTT. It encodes CASSPTEAFF. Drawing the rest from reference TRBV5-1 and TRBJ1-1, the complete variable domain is KAGVTQTPRYLIKTRGQQVTLSCSPISGHRSVSWYQQTPGQGLQFLFEYFSETQRNKGNFPGRFSGRQFSNSRSEMNVSTLELGDSALYLCASSPTEAFFGQGTRLTVV.